A single sample gave rise to the 22 T cell receptor beta chains below, sequenced in a study of PD-1 blockade in classical Hodgkin lymphoma. TCRdb's copy holds only in-frame clones and misses some; the assay was immunoSEQ multiplex PCR. The sample lists 13,000 to 15,000 clones, 90% to 95% seen once, with 5% to 6.5% in the top ten. This sample's time point: newly diagnosed, previously untreated cHL patient sample. Negative selection with magnets was how CD8+ T cells were isolated from the thawed PBMCs. The specimen sequenced was CD8+ T cells from blood. These receptor sequences come from a human donor with classical Hodgkin lymphoma.

The V and J genes are TRBV2 and TRBJ2-4, with D maybe TRBD2 (6 bases). Trimming cost V 3 bases and J 1 base, with 16 bases left between them. The CDR3 totals 17 residues. Germline CDR1 SNHLY, CDR2 FYNNEI. CDR3 residues: CASSEVQARGAKNIQYF. The CDR3 nucleotides read TGTGCCAGCAGTGAGGTGCAGGCCCGGGGGGCCAAAAACATTCAGTACTTC.

The V and J genes are TRBV10-3 and TRBJ2-7; D call uncertain. Per germline, CDR1 ENHRY and CDR2 SYGVKD. The CDR3 is made up of 12 amino acids. Deletions cut 4 bases from V and 3 bases from J, with 7 bases between. CDR3 residues: CAISVSDYEQYF. The DNA for the CDR3 is TGTGCCATCAGTGTAAGCGACTACGAGCAGTACTTC.

The chain is built from TRBV7-9 and TRBJ2-1; 10 bases map to TRBD1. The germline gives CDR1 SEHNR, CDR2 FQNEAQ (reference sequence). V lost 4 bases, J lost 5 bases, and 5 bases stayed unmatched. This CDR3 is built from 15 residues. The CDR3 DNA reads as TGTGCCAGCAGCTCGACAGGGGGCGAAGACAATGAGCAGTTCTTC. As protein: CASSSTGGEDNEQFF.

This chain connects TRBV5-1 to TRBJ1-1, with 10 bases that match TRBD1. Germline V CDR1 and CDR2: SGHRS, YFSETQ. Trimming took 3 bases from V and 3 from J; bases not matched to a gene: 2. There are 14 residues in the CDR3. CDR3 loop: CASSSGTGDTEAFF. Written as DNA, the CDR3 is TGCGCCAGCAGCTCCGGGACAGGGGACACTGAAGCTTTCTTT.

This clone showed up just once. The chain recombines TRBV27 with TRBJ1-2, with D tentatively TRBD1 (6 bases). This CDR3 contains 14 residues. The V gene lost 1 base and the J gene lost 1 base, with 7 bases spanning the gap. Germline V CDR1 and CDR2: MNHEY, SMNVEV (reference sequence). The CDR3 is CASSLLDSNYGYTF. In nucleotides, the CDR3 is TGTGCCAGCAGTTTATTGGACAGTAACTATGGCTACACCTTC.

V and J are TRBV4-1 and TRBJ2-7; 7 bases agree with TRBD2. CDR3 size: 15 residues. Trimming cost V 4 bases and J 6 bases; bases outside gene matches: 12. The germline V gene encodes CDR1 MGHRA and CDR2 YSYEKL. The CDR3 protein is CASSPQLADLSEQYF. In DNA form, the CDR3 reads TGCGCCAGCAGCCCCCAGCTAGCGGACCTCAGCGAGCAGTACTTC.

This clone was recorded only once. The CDR3 DNA sequence: TGTGCCAGCAGCCTCCCGGGACTAGCGGGACTCAATGAGCAGTTCTTC. It yields the protein CASSLPGLAGLNEQFF. The gene calls are TRBV14 and TRBJ2-1; the match to TRBD2 covers 13 bases. In germline, CDR1 is SGHDN, CDR2 FVKESK. The CDR3 is 16 residues long. V shed 4 bases and J 6 bases; nucleotides not matched to a gene: 6.

The rearrangement uses TRBV28 and TRBJ2-1; perhaps D is TRBD1 or TRBD2 (5 bases each). Trimming left V 3 bases short and J 9 bases short, with 9 bases between. Germline CDR1 and CDR2: MDHEN and SYDVKM. CDR3 length equals 12 residues. This CDR3 reads CASSFLGTEQFF. CDR3 in DNA: TGTGCCAGCAGTTTCCTAGGGACTGAGCAGTTCTTC.

The chain employs TRBV7-8 and TRBJ2-6; 7 nucleotides line up with TRBD1. Trimming cost V 4 bases and J 0 bases; bases outside gene matches: 6. The CDR3 runs to 17 residues. The germline V gene encodes CDR1 SGHVS and CDR2 FQNEAQ. The CDR3 loop is CASSWSGGPSGANVLTF. In DNA form, the CDR3 reads TGTGCCAGCAGCTGGTCAGGGGGTCCCTCTGGGGCCAACGTCCTGACTTTC. The full variable domain, completed using reference TRBV7-8 and TRBJ2-6, is GAGVSQSPRYKVAKRGQDVALRCDPISGHVSLFWYQQALGQGPEFLTYFQNEAQLDKSGLPSDRFFAERPEGSVSTLKIQRTQQEDSAVYLCASSWSGGPSGANVLTFGAGSRLTVL.

The chain joins TRBV30 to TRBJ1-1; D gene uncertain. Looked up from germline, CDR1 is GTSNPN and CDR2 is SVGIG (reference sequence). This CDR3 is built from 11 residues. V lost 2 bases to trimming and J lost 1 base, with 2 bases between them. For the CDR3, the DNA is TGTGCCTGGAGTTGGAACACTGAAGCTTTCTTT. Encoded protein: CAWSWNTEAFF.

J is TRBJ2-1 and V is TRBV5-1; 9 nucleotides match TRBD2. The V segment lost 4 bases and the J segment 2 bases; nucleotides outside the gene matches: 4. This CDR3 contains 15 residues. Germline CDR1 SGHRS, CDR2 YFSETQ. The CDR3 reads CASSLTSGPYNEQFF. CDR3 DNA: TGCGCCAGCAGCCTGACTAGCGGACCCTACAATGAGCAGTTCTTC.

This clone occurred a few times. The same CDR3 is also encoded by other DNA sequences in this sample. The chain has TRBV19 and TRBJ2-7; D is undetermined. With 8 bases removed from V and 0 bases from J, the gap between germline ends came to 14 bases. The CDR3 covers 14 residues. The V gene's germline CDR1 is LNHDA and CDR2 SQIVND (reference sequence). Written as DNA, the CDR3 is TGTGCCAGTTCTGACCCTCGGAGCTCCTACGAGCAGTACTTC. Translating it yields CASSDPRSSYEQYF.

The rearrangement joins TRBV11-2 to TRBJ1-2; D not certain. Deletions cut 7 bases from V and 4 bases from J, with 13 bases between. CDR1 is SGHAT and CDR2 is FQNNGV in the germline V gene. This CDR3 is 13 amino acids long. CDR3 protein: CASIGPPGYGYTF. Here the CDR3 DNA reads TGTGCCAGCATCGGCCCACCGGGCTATGGCTACACCTTC. The variable domain in full, completed from reference TRBV11-2 and TRBJ1-2, reads EAGVAQSPRYKIIEKRQSVAFWCNPISGHATLYWYQQILGQGPKLLIQFQNNGVVDDSQLPKDRFSAERLKGVDSTLKIQPAKLEDSAVYLCASIGPPGYGYTFGSGTRLTVV.

The rearrangement joins TRBV13 to TRBJ1-2; TRBD1 matches 7 bases. The CDR3 totals 17 residues. Germline CDR1 PRHDT, CDR2 FYEKMQ (reference sequence). The V gene end was trimmed by 5 bases and the J gene end by 4 bases; junction bases not matched to a gene: 16. CDR3: CASSNRGKVDGAYGYTF. The CDR3 nucleotides are TGTGCCAGCAGCAACAGGGGTAAGGTCGACGGAGCCTATGGCTACACCTTC. The full variable domain, in which reference TRBV13 and TRBJ1-2 provide the parts outside the CDR3, is AAGVIQSPRHLIKEKRETATLKCYPIPRHDTVYWYQQGPGQDPQFLISFYEKMQSDKGSIPDRFSAQQFSDYHSELNMSSLELGDSALYFCASSNRGKVDGAYGYTFGSGTRLTVV.

The rearrangement links TRBV11-1 to TRBJ2-7; a weak D match, TRBD2 (7 bases). CDR3 length: 15 residues. V was pared by 7 bases and J by 0 bases, with 16 bases between. CDR1 is SGHAT and CDR2 is FQDESV in the germline V gene (reference sequence). CDR3 nucleotide sequence: TGTGCCAGCACTCCGGGGGGCCCTAGCTCCTACGAGCAGTACTTC. Amino acids: CASTPGGPSSYEQYF.

The chain carries TRBV5-4 and TRBJ2-5; D is unresolved. CDR3 size: 11 residues. V lost 2 bases, J lost 1 base, and 0 bases lay in between. In germline, CDR1 is SGHNT, CDR2 YYREEE (reference sequence). Here the CDR3 DNA reads TGTGCCAGCAGCTTCCAAGAGACCCAGTACTTC. This encodes CASSFQETQYF.

The chain links TRBV5-4 to TRBJ2-3; a weak D match, TRBD2 (5 bases). Germline V gene sequence: CDR1 SGHNT, CDR2 YYREEE (reference sequence). The CDR3 loop spans 14 amino acids. The V end was cut by 1 base, the J end by 2 bases, with 8 bases between. DNA of the CDR3: TGTGCCAGCAGCTTGCCCGGGAACACAGATACGCAGTATTTT. This sequence encodes CASSLPGNTDTQYF. Full variable domain (rest looked up from reference TRBV5-4 and TRBJ2-3): ETGVTQSPTHLIKTRGQQVTLRCSSQSGHNTVSWYQQALGQGPQFIFQYYREEENGRGNFPPRFSGLQFPNYSSELNVNALELDDSALYLCASSLPGNTDTQYFGPGTRLTVL.

This chain connects TRBV1 to TRBJ1-3; the table names TRBD1, a call not compared with the DNA. TRBV1 is a listed pseudogene. This CDR3 is built from 15 residues. The CDR3 DNA reads TGCACCAGCAGCCGAGTGCAGGTTCCCGGAAACACCATATATTTT. This codes for CTSSRVQVPGNTIYF.

The CDR3 is CASSLEGNTEAFF. The CDR3 DNA follows: TGTGCCAGCAGCTTAGAGGGGAACACTGAAGCTTTCTTT. The chain uses TRBV7-6 and TRBJ1-1; no definite D call. The CDR3 sequence is 13 residues long. The germline CDR1 and CDR2 sequences are SGHVS and FNYEAQ. Trimming shortened V by 1 base and J by 1 base, and 4 bases separated the two germline ends.

The chain links TRBV7-9 to TRBJ1-3; no definite D call. The germline V gene has CDR1 SEHNR and CDR2 FQNEAQ (reference sequence). CDR3 length: 15 residues. The V and J ends lost 1 base and 2 bases respectively, with 9 bases between them. CDR3 loop: CASSLVDGAGNTIYF. The CDR3 DNA sequence: TGTGCCAGCAGCTTAGTGGACGGGGCTGGAAACACCATATATTTT.

The chain joins TRBV27 to TRBJ1-4, with 10 bases identical to TRBD1. Unmatched junction bases numbered 6, after V lost 5 bases and J lost 6 bases. Germline V gene lookup returns CDR1 MNHEY and CDR2 SMNVEV (reference sequence). The CDR3 consists of 15 residues. CDR3 region: CASSLGTGVYEKLFF. The CDR3 DNA reads TGTGCCAGCAGTCTTGGGACAGGGGTTTATGAAAAACTGTTTTTT. Using reference TRBV27 and TRBJ1-4 for the parts outside the CDR3, the full variable domain is EAQVTQNPRYLITVTGKKLTVTCSQNMNHEYMSWYRQDPGLGLRQIYYSMNVEVTDKGDVPEGYKVSRKEKRNFPLILESPSPNQTSLYFCASSLGTGVYEKLFFGSGTQLSVL.

V gene TRBV5-6 combines with J gene TRBJ2-1, with 9 bases aligning to TRBD2. CDR1 and CDR2 from the germline V gene are SGHDT and YYEEEE. This CDR3 is built from 16 residues. V dropped 2 bases and J dropped 4; count of bases not matched to a gene: 7. Here the CDR3 DNA reads TGTGCCAGCAGCTTAGACAGACTAGCGGATTACAATGAGCAGTTCTTC. It yields the protein CASSLDRLADYNEQFF.